This note documents a single T cell receptor (beta chain) sequence. What it recognizes is unknown. The data originate from a study of cytomegalovirus exposure and HLA in healthy donors. General study points: Three chains tied to CMV proved CMV antigen-specific in vitro. Reported results showed that the classifier diagnosed cytomegalovirus status with high specificity and sensitivity.

Trimming removed 1 base from V and 3 bases from J, with 12 bases in between. This CDR3 is built from 16 residues. In germline, CDR1 is SEHNR, CDR2 FQNEAQ (reference sequence). Repertoires were generated with immunoSEQ multiplex PCR, while TCRdb's copy carries only in-frame clones and drops some. The repertoire has 120,000 or so clones, roughly 88% of them found once; the top ten carry around 5.1%. The source of this sequence is a man aged 18 to 30 in good health and CMV-seronegative. Sequenced material: PBMCs. V and J are TRBV7-9 and TRBJ2-2, with D tentatively TRBD1 (5 bases). The DNA for the CDR3 is TGTGCCAGCAGCTTAGAAGAAGGGGCAGACACCGGGGAGCTGTTTTTT. Residues: CASSLEEGADTGELFF.